This T cell receptor (beta chain) was found in a study of regulatory T cells in long-lasting Graves disease (dated by TCRdb to about 2021). Background on the whole study: Patients with newly diagnosed Graves' disease had been on antithyroid drugs for under 3 months. Persistent Graves' disease patients were compared with newly diagnosed Graves' disease patients by peripheral blood TCR sequencing and RNA sequencing. The study was conducted in China and was registered as a clinical trial. TCR sequencing covered some 13 persistent and some 20 newly diagnosed Graves' disease patients, around 33 samples in total.

Library creation used multiplex PCR. The listed sequencing device is Illumina HiSeq 4000. iRepertoire HTBI primers and Arm-PCR amplification of CDR3 regions were used to construct TCR beta libraries. PCR products were gel purified before sequencing. In the original analysis: Gene usage analysis of CDR3 amino acid clonotypes used the 60 to 80 TRBV and 12 to 15 TRBJ segments found across samples. COPE and FqMerger were used to merge filtered high-quality paired reads into contigs. BLAST was used to align contigs to the IMGT TRBV, TRBD and TRBJ reference genes, and CDR3 was defined following IMGT. Any clonotype with a frequency above 0.1% was classified as a highly expanded clone. Shannon entropy served as the measure of repertoire diversity, while the Gini coefficient captured V-J evenness. Clonotypes shared by more than one individual were considered public. The raw public data were reprocessed by TCRdb itself: fastp quality trimming at Q25, MiXCR clonotype calling, in-frame beta chains only. Each record represents a unique CDR3 protein, reported with the most common genes and DNA among its rows. Clone size and V and J calls follow TCRdb, not the original study. The sample table records approximately 470,000 distinct CDR3 sequences; around 15% of these occur just once. The ten biggest clones cover 12% of the sample.

According to the germline V gene, CDR1 reads SNHLY and CDR2 reads FYNNEI. The CDR3 has 12 amino acids, counting the end cysteine and phenylalanine. Just CDR3 DNA is preserved here, 36 bases in frame from base 1. The germline ends are 7 bases apart after V is trimmed by 1 base and J by 7 bases. What the time point label conveys for this sample: newly diagnosed GD, antithyroid drugs for less than 3 months. For both TCR sequencing and RNA sequencing, RNA was extracted from PBMCs in TRIzol. The diagnosis of Graves' disease was made according to American Thyroid Association guidelines. Patients were recruited from an endocrinology department in Xi'an, China. From each patient, 7.5 to 9.5 milliliters of peripheral blood was collected into an EDTA anticoagulant tube. Ficoll Paque Plus density gradient separation was used to isolate PBMCs, and no further T cell sorting was performed. An Agilent 2100 Bioanalyzer and agarose gel were used to check RNA quality, while a NanoDrop 2000 measured RNA concentration.

This clonotype showed up just a few times. It has no known antigen specificity. No quality values exist for individual bases; no much larger clone is one base distant. Overall study outcomes, separate from this receptor: TRBV28, TRBJ1-2 and TRBJ2-5 were preferentially used in persistent disease, while TRBV20-1 and TRBJ2-1 were favored in newly diagnosed disease. Only peripheral blood was studied, because thyroid tissue, the primary lesion, was inaccessible. Persistent patients shared more public clonotypes among themselves (fewer than 3,000) than newly diagnosed patients did (approximately 870). Compared with newly diagnosed patients, persistent Graves' disease patients had lower TCR Shannon entropy and fewer highly expanded clones, which suggests clonal expansion. Only the TCR beta chain was sequenced and analyzed. The small sample size was acknowledged by the authors as a limitation that may reduce accuracy.

These records were also assigned to another study, of T cells in Graves' hyperthyroidism and ophthalmopathy. The second study reports: Stable Graves' hyperthyroidism was defined as the absence of progression to ophthalmopathy over 18 months of follow-up. Hyperthyroidism patients were aged 18 to 65 years and newly diagnosed, with disease duration of less than 2 months. Exclusion was applied to patients with uncontrolled infections, other autoimmune diseases, pregnancy or lactation. Diagnoses were established on the basis of clinical symptoms, serum thyroxine and TRAb, thyroid ultrasound, and orbital computed tomography. The first round of RT-PCR for the TCR CDR3 was performed with the HTBI primer set and the Qiagen OneStep RT-PCR kit. Blood samples also contained most of the expanded thyroid clonotypes (frequency above 0.001), which suggests that blood repertoires may reflect thyroid immune responses. A 13 V-J signature model separated ophthalmopathy from stable hyperthyroidism, with around 91% sensitivity and about 81% specificity in cross-validation and 80%/75% in testing. In validation, progression to ophthalmopathy was predicted by the model with approximately 67% sensitivity and 72% to 80% specificity, a median of approximately 6.5 months before onset. A discovery cohort of around 100 patients, about 40 with Graves' ophthalmopathy and 55 to 65 with stable Graves' hyperthyroidism, was used to find distinguishing TCR V-J signatures. Prospective prediction of ophthalmopathy was tested in an independent validation cohort consisting of roughly 19 hyperthyroidism patients and approximately 16 patients who later progressed to ophthalmopathy. For training and testing, the 100 or so patients in the discovery cohort were randomly divided in a 7:3 ratio. The study also compared thyroid tissue and blood T-cell repertoires from about 6 Graves' hyperthyroidism patients. After sampling, hyperthyroidism patients received methimazole starting at 30 mg daily, and ophthalmopathy patients received high-dose intravenous methylprednisolone. Libraries were constructed in a second round of multiplex PCR, after which size selection and purification were performed. Libraries were sequenced paired-end with 100 bp reads on an Illumina HiSeq2000. Raw data were processed with SOAPnuke, discarding reads with adapters, uncalled bases, mean Phred below 15, or no exact constant-primer or identifier match. High-quality paired reads were merged using COPE v1.2.5, and each unique nucleotide sequence was defined as a clonotype. MiTCR v1.1 was used to align clonotypes to the IMGT TRBV, TRBD and TRBJ reference segments. The analysis was restricted to V-J combinations with a frequency above 0.0001, which together covered 99.2% of the repertoires. The TCS score was defined as the ratio of F50 (clonal expansion) to E x V (chaos), calculated using BLOSUM62-based TCRdist between CDR3 peptides within each V-J. Welch's t-statistics and random forest reduced around 510 V-J features to roughly 13, which were used in a naive Bayes classifier (R e1071). No statistical method was used to fix the sample size in advance, and group allocation was not hidden from the investigators. According to the paper, TCR Vbeta CDR3 sequencing was carried out on over 130 peripheral blood samples, which came from approximately 43 ophthalmopathy, approximately 72 hyperthyroidism and around 17 progressor patients.

The rearranged segments are TRBV2 and TRBJ1-2, with the D gene call left open. The receptor comes from a man aged 35 to 55 with Graves disease. Donor details come from another sample of the same person, matched by shared clones. Sequencing was performed on peripheral blood mononuclear cells (PBMCs), taken at new diagnosis, from a patient treated with antithyroid drugs. The DNA is as follows: TGTGCCAGCAGTGAAGAGCCAGTTGGCTACACCTTC. This translates into CASSEEPVGYTF.